This T cell receptor beta chain comes out of a study of vaccination effects on CD4 cells after COVID-19 (dated by TCRdb to between 2021 and 2022). In terms of the full investigation: Each participant received two doses of an mRNA SARS-CoV-2 vaccine, either BNT162b2 or mRNA-1273. SARS-CoV-2 spike-specific CD4+ TCR repertoires were compared before and after mRNA vaccination in COVID-19 convalescent patients and in infection-naive vaccine recipients. The full study included some eleven COVID-19 convalescent patients and a few SARS-CoV-2-naive healthy vaccine recipients. Cultures from other donors in the study were sequenced using the Oncomine TCR Beta short-read assay on an Illumina iSeq 100.

What the study reported, not specific to this receptor: Only a small number of convalescent patients were included, and no early post-infection timepoints were available, which limited the study. Both infection-induced and vaccine-induced clones contracted markedly at late post-vaccination timepoints, which is consistent with waning T cell responses. In healthy vaccine recipients, vaccine-induced clones were almost all SARS-CoV-2 mono-reactive, with only 1 of 255 cross-reactive with common cold coronaviruses.

Of note for this clone: Its target antigen remains unknown. There are no base qualities to consult, and no much larger clone falls within one base.

The ViraFEST assay stimulated PBMC with viral peptide pools and then used TCR sequencing to identify antigen-specific CD4+ T cell clonotypes by expansion. After approximately 11 days of culture, CD4+ T cells were isolated with the EasySep CD4+ T cell isolation kit. The absence of prior SARS-CoV-2 infection in healthy vaccine recipients was confirmed by negative nucleocapsid antibodies before and after vaccination. Each well held two million PBMC cultured in IMDM containing approximately 5% human AB serum, 9.5 to 10 IU/ml IL-2 and gentamicin, along with around 11 ug/ml peptides. On days 3 and 7, half of the culture medium was replaced with fresh IL-2-containing medium. Unless noted otherwise, every peptide stimulation condition was grown in triplicate wells. Using Ficoll-Paque Plus gradient centrifugation, PBMC were separated from whole blood and then either used fresh or cryopreserved at -140C. The overlapping peptide pools covered the spike proteins of SARS-CoV-2 as well as those of the common cold coronaviruses HCoV-NL63, HCoV-OC43 and HCoV-229E. The QIAamp micro DNA kit was used to extract genomic DNA from the cultured CD4+ T cells.

In the germline V gene, CDR1 corresponds to SGHAT and CDR2 to FQNNGV. CDR3 length: 14 amino acids, cysteine to phenylalanine. CDR3 DNA only is kept here, 42 bases in frame from base 1. Deletion took 6 bases off V and 8 bases off J, with a span of 14 bases between the germline ends. The method was the immunoSEQ multiplex PCR assay. DNA from the cultured and isolated CD4+ T cells underwent TCR beta CDR3 sequencing. In the paper's pipeline: Non-productive TCR sequences were removed, reads were trimmed to the CDR3 region, and CDR3s of at least 7 amino acids were retained. The MANAFEST web app was used to pick out antigen-specific clonotypes by comparing their expansion in peptide wells with that in reference cultures. To count as positive, a clone had to show expansion at FDR<0.05 compared with the reference and with all other wells, an odds ratio above 5, and a frequency above 0.1% in two replicate wells. Clonotypes significantly expanded in SARS-CoV-2 spike wells and in at least one common cold coronavirus spike condition were defined as cross-reactive. CDR3 similarity was assessed by Levenshtein distance with the stringdist R package, and unrooted trees were built with ape in R 3.6.1. What TCRdb holds here is the immuneACCESS table cut down to in-frame rearrangements. Part of the clones is not present; checked against another copy, under half of the missing clones reflect an unresolved V gene, and the others are unexplained. That table furnishes V, J and clone size, whereas the DNA furnished D and trimming. Counted in this sample were tens of thousands of clones; approximately 70% of them appeared once. Of the sample, less than 5% is held by the ten largest clones.

This sequence uses TRBV11-2 and TRBJ1-6, with no reliable assignment of the D segment. The sample was CD4+ T cells from PBMCs cultured with HCoV-OC43 spike peptides, taken before COVID-19 vaccination. The cell subset or site label corresponds to: HCoV-OC43 spike overlapping peptide pool stimulation. This TCR was recovered from a human donor who received a COVID-19 vaccine. The DNA reads as follows: TGTGCCAGCAGATTCCCGGGTGACCATTCACCCCTCCACTTT. This translates into CASRFPGDHSPLHF. This CDR3, with the reference TRBV11-2 and TRBJ1-6 proteins standing in past its ends, gives the full variable domain EAGVAQSPRYKIIEKRQSVAFWCNPISGHATLYWYQQILGQGPKLLIQFQNNGVVDDSQLPKDRFSAERLKGVDSTLKIQPAKLEDSAVYLCASRFPGDHSPLHFGNGTRLTVT.